The rows below give T cell receptor beta chains drawn from one sample of a study of Graves' ophthalmopathy and Graves' hyperthyroidism. TCRdb re-called the multiplex PCR reads through MiXCR, storing one row per CDR3 protein. The sample shows hundreds of thousands of distinct CDR3 sequences, around 40% of them seen only once. The sample was peripheral blood. Receptor source: an adult man with Graves' ophthalmopathy. Both conserved end residues are trimmed from each CDR3. Clone size is stated in some rows and not others, as once, few, many or a class when expanded.

clone_size	v_call	cdr3_aa
few	TRBV5-6	ASSQQGSGTEAF
once	TRBV24-1	AIRGPHSYEQY
-	TRBV24-1	ASSYRTPSNQPQH
once	TRBV25-1	ASSEQADGTTRTF
-	TRBV2	ASRAGTGDEQY
few	TRBV5-4	ASSAGTGVRETEAF
few	TRBV7-9	ASSLNREHGYT
many	TRBV7-3	ASSDYTGELF
many	TRBV7-6	ASRYSAGETQY
-	TRBV9	ASSTRAMGGSYEQY
once	TRBV10-3	ASKGTSGSYEQY
-	TRBV2	ASSPFPPNYGYT
-	TRBV20-1	SADPSGGDYGYT
-	TRBV7-9	ASGLVLSNYGYT
few	TRBV19	ASSIPQDEKLF
many	TRBV7-3	ASSNGGASGRETQY
-	TRBV24-1	AWRAPGQSNQPQH
few	TRBV5-8	ASSIQGGYGYT
many	TRBV10-1	SSTSGLGQPQH
many	TRBV7-2	ASSLVRGSNEKLF
-	TRBV7-6	ASSLEGGTIQETQY
-	TRBV25-1	ASSLLPQGAGNSPLH
-	TRBV2	ASSELWRGARQPQH
-	TRBV25-1	ASSLFRMNTEAF
-	TRBV9	ASSVAGGGPYEQY